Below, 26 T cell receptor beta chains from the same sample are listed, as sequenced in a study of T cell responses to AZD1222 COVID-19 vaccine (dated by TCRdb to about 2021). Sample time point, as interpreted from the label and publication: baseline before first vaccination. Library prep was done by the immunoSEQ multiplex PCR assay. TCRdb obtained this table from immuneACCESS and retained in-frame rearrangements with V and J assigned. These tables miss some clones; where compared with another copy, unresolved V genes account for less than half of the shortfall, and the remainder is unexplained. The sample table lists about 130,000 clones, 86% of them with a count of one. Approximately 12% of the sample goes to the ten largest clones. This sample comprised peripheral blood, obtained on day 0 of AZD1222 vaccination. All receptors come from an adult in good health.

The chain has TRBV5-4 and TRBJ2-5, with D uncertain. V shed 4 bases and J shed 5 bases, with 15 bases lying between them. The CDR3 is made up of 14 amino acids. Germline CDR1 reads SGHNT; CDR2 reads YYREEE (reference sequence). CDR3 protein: CASSLLGPGETQYF. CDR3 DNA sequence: TGTGCCAGCAGCCTCCTAGGACCCGGCGAGACCCAGTACTTC.

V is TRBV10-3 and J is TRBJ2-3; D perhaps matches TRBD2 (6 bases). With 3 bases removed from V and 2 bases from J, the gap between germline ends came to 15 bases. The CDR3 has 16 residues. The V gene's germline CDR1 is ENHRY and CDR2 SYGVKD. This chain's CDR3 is CAISENSGAVTDTQYF. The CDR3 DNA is TGTGCCATCAGTGAAAATAGCGGAGCAGTCACAGATACGCAGTATTTT.

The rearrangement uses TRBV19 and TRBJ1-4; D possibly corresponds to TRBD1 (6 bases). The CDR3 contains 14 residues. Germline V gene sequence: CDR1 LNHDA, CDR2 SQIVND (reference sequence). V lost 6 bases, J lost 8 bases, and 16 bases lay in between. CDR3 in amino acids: CASRAGAPEEKLFF. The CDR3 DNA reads TGTGCCAGTAGGGCGGGGGCTCCGGAAGAAAAACTGTTTTTT.

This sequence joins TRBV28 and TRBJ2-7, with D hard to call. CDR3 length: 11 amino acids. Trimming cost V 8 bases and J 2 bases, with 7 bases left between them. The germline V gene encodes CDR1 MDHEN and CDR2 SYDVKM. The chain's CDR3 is CASQGPYEQYF. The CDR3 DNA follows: TGTGCCAGCCAAGGGCCCTACGAGCAGTACTTC.

DNA for the CDR3: TGTGCCAGCAGTTCATATGCCGGACAGGGGGCGAGCTCTGGAAACACCATATATTTT. Its translation: CASSSYAGQGASSGNTIYF. J is TRBJ1-3 and V is TRBV28; TRBD1 aligns across 11 bases. The V segment lost 4 bases and the J segment 0 bases; nucleotides outside the gene matches: 11. Germline V CDR1 and CDR2: MDHEN, SYDVKM. CDR3 length: 19 amino acids.

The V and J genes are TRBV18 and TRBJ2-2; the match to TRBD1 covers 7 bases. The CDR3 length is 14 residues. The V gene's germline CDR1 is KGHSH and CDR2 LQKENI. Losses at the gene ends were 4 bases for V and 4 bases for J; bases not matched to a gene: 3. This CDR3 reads CASSRQGTTGELFF. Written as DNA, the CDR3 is TGTGCCAGCTCACGACAGGGTACCACCGGGGAGCTGTTTTTT.

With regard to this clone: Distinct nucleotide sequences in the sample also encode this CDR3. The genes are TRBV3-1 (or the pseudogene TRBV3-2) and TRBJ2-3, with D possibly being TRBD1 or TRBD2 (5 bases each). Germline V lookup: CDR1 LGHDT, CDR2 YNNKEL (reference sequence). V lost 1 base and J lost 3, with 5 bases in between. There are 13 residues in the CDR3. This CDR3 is CASSQGGTDTQYF. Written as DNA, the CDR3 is TGTGCCAGCAGCCAAGGGGGGACAGATACGCAGTATTTT.

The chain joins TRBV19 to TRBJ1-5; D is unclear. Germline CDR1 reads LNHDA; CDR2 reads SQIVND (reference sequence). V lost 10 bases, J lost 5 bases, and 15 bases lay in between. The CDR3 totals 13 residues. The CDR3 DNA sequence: TGTGCCACTTCGACCACGGGTCATCAGCCCCAGCATTTT. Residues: CATSTTGHQPQHF. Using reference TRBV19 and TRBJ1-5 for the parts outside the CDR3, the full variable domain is DGGITQSPKYLFRKEGQNVTLSCEQNLNHDAMYWYRQDPGQGLRLIYYSQIVNDFQKGDIAEGYSVSREKKESFPLTVTSAQKNPTAFYLCATSTTGHQPQHFGDGTRLSIL.

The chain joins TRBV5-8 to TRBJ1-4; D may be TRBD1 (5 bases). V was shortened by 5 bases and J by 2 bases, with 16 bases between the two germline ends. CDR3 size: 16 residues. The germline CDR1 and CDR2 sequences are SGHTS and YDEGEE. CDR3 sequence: CASSDPGGRTNEKLFF. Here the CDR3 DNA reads TGTGCCAGCAGTGACCCGGGGGGACGGACTAATGAAAAACTGTTTTTT.

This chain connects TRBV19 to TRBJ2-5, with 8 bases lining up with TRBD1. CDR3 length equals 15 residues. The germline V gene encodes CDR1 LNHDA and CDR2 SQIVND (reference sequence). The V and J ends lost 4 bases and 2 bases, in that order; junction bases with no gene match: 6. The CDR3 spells CASSTMWTGQETQYF. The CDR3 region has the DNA TGTGCCAGTAGTACAATGTGGACAGGGCAAGAGACCCAGTACTTC.

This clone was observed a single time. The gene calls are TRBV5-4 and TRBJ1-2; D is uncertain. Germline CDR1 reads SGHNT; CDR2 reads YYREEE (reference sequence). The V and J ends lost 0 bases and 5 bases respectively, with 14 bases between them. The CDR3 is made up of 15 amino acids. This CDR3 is CASSLAVDLFYGYTF. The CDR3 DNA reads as TGTGCCAGCAGCTTGGCCGTGGACTTATTTTATGGCTACACCTTC.

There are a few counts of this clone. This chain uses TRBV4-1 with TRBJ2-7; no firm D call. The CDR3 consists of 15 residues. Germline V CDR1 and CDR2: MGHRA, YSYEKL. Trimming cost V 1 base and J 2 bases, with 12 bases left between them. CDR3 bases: TGCGCCAGCAGCCAAGTTCCACTCGCAACCTACGAGCAGTACTTC. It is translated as CASSQVPLATYEQYF.

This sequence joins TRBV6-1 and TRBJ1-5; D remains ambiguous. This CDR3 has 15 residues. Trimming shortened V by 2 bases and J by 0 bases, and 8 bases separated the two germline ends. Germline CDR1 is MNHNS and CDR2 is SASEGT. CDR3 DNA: TGTGCCAGCAGTGAACCTGGAGATAGCAATCAGCCCCAGCATTTT. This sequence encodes CASSEPGDSNQPQHF.

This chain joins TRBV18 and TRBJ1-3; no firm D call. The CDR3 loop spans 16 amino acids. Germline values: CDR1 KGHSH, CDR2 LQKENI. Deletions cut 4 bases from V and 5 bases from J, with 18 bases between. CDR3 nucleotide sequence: TGTGCCAGCTCACGTACGGGTCCAGAAGCTCGAAACACCATATATTTT. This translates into CASSRTGPEARNTIYF.

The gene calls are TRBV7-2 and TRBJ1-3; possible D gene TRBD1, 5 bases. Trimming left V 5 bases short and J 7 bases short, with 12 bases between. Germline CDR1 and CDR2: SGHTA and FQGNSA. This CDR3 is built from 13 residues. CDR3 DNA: TGTGCCAGCAGCCCGGGGCTAGGGAACACCATATATTTT. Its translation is CASSPGLGNTIYF.

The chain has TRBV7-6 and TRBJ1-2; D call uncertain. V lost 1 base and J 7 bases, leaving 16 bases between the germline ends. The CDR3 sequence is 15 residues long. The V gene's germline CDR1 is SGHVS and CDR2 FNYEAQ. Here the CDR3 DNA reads TGTGCCAGCAGCTTAGAGGTCCAGGCGAGAGGTGGCTACACCTTC. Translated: CASSLEVQARGGYTF.

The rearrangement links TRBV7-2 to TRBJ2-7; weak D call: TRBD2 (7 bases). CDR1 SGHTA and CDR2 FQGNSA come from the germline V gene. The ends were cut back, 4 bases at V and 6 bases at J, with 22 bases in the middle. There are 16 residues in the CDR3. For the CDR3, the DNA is TGTGCCAGCAGCTCAACCCGGGGGAGGGGGATATTCGAGCAGTACTTC. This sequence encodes CASSSTRGRGIFEQYF. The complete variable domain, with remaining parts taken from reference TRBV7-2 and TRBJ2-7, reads GAGVSQSPSNKVTEKGKDVELRCDPISGHTALYWYRQSLGQGLEFLIYFQGNSAPDKSGLPSDRFSAERTGGSVSTLTIQRTQQEDSAVYLCASSSTRGRGIFEQYFGPGTRLTVT.

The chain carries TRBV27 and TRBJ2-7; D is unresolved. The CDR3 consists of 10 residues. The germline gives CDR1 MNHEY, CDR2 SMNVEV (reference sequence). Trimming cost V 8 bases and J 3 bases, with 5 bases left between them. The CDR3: CASGNYEQYF. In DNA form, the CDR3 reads TGTGCCAGCGGCAACTACGAGCAGTACTTC.

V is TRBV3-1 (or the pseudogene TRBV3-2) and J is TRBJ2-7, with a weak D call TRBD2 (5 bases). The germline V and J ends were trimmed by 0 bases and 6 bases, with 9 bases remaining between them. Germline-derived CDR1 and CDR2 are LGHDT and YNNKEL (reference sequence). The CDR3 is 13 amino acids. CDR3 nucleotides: TGTGCCAGCAGCCAAGATGGGAGCTCCGAGCAGTACTTC. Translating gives CASSQDGSSEQYF.

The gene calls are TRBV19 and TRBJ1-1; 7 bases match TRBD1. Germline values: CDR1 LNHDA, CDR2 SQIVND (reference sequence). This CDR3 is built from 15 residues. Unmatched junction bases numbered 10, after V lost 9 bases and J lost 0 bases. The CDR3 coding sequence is TGTGCCAGCCGGGACAGCTCTACTATGAACACTGAAGCTTTCTTT. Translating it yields CASRDSSTMNTEAFF.

Here the CDR3 reads CASSPRDRVVEKLFF. CDR3 DNA sequence: TGTGCCAGCTCACCTAGGGACAGGGTCGTTGAAAAACTGTTTTTT. The V call is TRBV18, the J call TRBJ1-4, with 9 bases identical to TRBD1. V was pared by 3 bases and J by 7 bases, with 6 bases of the junction left unmatched. CDR1 and CDR2 (germline): KGHSH, LQKENI. The CDR3 consists of 15 residues.

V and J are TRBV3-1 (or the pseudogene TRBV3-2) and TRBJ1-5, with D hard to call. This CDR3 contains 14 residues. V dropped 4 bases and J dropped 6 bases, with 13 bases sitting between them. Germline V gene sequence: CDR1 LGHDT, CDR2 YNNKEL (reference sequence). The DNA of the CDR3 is TGTGCCAGCAGCCTGCCGGGATTCGGTCAGCCCCAGCATTTT. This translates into CASSLPGFGQPQHF.

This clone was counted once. The DNA of the CDR3 is TGCGCCAGCAGCCCGCTGGGACTAGTCCTCAATGAGCAGTTCTTC. This gives the protein CASSPLGLVLNEQFF. The chain recombines TRBV4-1 with TRBJ2-1; the match to TRBD2 covers 8 bases. With 4 bases clipped from V and 6 bases from J, the junction kept 8 bases outside the gene matches. Per the germline V gene, CDR1 is MGHRA and CDR2 is YSYEKL. The CDR3 consists of 15 residues.

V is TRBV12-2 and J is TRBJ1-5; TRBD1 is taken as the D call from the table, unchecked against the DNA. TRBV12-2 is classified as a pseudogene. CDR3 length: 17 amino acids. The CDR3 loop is CASRSNQGFSCNQPQHF. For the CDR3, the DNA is TGTGCAAGTCGCTCCAATCAGGGGTTTTCGTGCAATCAGCCCCAGCATTTT.

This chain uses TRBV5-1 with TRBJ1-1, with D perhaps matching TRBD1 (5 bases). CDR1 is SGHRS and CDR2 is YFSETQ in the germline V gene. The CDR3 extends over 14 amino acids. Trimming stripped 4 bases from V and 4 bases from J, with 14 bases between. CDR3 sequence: CASSTEHGATEAFF. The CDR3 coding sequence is TGCGCCAGCAGCACTGAACATGGGGCCACTGAAGCTTTCTTT.

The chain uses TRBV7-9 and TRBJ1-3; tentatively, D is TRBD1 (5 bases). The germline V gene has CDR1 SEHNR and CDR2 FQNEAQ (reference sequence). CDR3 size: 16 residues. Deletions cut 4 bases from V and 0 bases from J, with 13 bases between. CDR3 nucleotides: TGTGCCAGCAGCTCTGGGGCGCTTGCCTCTGGAAACACCATATATTTT. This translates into CASSSGALASGNTIYF.